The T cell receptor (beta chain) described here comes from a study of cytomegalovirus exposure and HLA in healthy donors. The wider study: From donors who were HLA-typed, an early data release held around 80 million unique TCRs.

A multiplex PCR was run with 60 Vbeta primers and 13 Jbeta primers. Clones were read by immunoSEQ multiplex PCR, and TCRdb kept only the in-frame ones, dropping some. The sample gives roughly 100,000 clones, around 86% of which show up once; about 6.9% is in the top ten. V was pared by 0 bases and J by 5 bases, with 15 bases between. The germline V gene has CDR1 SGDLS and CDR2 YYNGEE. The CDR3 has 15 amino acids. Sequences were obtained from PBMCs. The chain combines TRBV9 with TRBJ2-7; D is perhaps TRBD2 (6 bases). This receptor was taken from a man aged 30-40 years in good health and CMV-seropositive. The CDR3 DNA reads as TGTGCCAGCAGCGTAGTTGGCAGGGAGGCGGACGAGCAGTACTTC. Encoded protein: CASSVVGREADEQYF.